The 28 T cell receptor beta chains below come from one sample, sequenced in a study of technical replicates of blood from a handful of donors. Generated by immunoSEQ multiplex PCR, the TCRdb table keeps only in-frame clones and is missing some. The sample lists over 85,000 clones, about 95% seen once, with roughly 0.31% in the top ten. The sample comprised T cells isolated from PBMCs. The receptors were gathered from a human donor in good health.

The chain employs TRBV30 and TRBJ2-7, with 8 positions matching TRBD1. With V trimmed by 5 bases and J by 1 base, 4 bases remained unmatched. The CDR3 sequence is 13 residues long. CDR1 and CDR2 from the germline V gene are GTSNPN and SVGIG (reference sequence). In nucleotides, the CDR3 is TGTGCCTGGTCCCGGGACAGGTCCTACGAGCAGTACTTC. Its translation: CAWSRDRSYEQYF. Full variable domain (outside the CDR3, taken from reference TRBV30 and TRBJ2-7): SQTIHQWPATLVQPVGSPLSLECTVEGTSNPNLYWYRQAAGRGLQLLFYSVGIGQISSEVPQNLSASRPQDRQFILSSKKLLLSDSGFYLCAWSRDRSYEQYFGPGTRLTVT.

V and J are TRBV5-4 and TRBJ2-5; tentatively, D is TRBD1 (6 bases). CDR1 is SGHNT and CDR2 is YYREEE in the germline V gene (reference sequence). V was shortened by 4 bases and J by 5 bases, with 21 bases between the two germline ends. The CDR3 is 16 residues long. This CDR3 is CASSPIGRGDQETQYF. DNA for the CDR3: TGTGCCAGCAGCCCGATCGGCAGGGGCGATCAGGAGACCCAGTACTTC.

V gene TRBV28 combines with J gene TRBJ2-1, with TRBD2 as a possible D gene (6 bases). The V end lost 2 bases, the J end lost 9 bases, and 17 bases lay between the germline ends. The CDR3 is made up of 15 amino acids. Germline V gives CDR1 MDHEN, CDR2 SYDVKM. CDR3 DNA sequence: TGTGCCAGCAGTTTAATTAGCGGAGGGCATATTGAGCAGTTCTTC. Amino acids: CASSLISGGHIEQFF.

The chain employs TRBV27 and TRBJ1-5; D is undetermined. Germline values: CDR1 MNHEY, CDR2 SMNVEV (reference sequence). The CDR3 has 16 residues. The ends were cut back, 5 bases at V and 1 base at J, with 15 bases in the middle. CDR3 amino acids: CASSAAGRMSNQPQHF. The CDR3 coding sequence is TGTGCCAGCAGTGCGGCCGGCAGAATGAGCAATCAGCCCCAGCATTTT.

CDR3 residues: CASSNTGRPTDTQYF. The CDR3 DNA is TGTGCCAGCAGCAACACAGGGCGGCCCACAGATACGCAGTATTTT. The chain uses TRBV11-2 and TRBJ2-3, with D perhaps matching TRBD1 (6 bases). Between the trimmed V and J ends, which lost 5 bases and 2 bases, there was a span of 14 bases. The germline gives CDR1 SGHAT, CDR2 FQNNGV. CDR3 size: 15 residues.

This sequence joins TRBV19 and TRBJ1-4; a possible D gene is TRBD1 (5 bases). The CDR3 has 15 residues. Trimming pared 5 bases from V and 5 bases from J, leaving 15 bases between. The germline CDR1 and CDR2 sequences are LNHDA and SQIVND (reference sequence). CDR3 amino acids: CASSSREGPNEKLFF. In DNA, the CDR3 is TGTGCCAGTAGTTCCAGGGAAGGACCCAATGAAAAACTGTTTTTT.

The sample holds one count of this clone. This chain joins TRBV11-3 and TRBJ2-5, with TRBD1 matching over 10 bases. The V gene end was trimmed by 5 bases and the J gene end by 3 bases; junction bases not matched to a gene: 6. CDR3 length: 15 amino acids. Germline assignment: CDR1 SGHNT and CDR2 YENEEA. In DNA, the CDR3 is TGTGCCAGCAGCCTGGGGACAGGGGATGAAGAGACCCAGTACTTC. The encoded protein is CASSLGTGDEETQYF.

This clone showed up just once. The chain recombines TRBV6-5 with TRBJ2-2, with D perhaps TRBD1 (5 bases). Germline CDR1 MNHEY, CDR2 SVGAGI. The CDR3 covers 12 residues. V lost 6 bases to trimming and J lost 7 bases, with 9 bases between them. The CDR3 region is CASRGQFGELFF. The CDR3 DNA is TGTGCCAGCAGGGGGCAATTCGGGGAGCTGTTTTTT.

The CDR3 bases are TGCGCCAGCAACCAAGACAGGGAAGAGACCCAGTACTTC. It yields the protein CASNQDREETQYF. The rearrangement uses TRBV5-1 and TRBJ2-5, with 7 bases aligning to TRBD1. Trimming at V came to 6 bases and at J to 3 bases, leaving 5 bases not matched to a gene. Germline CDR1 is SGHRS and CDR2 is YFSETQ. The CDR3 is 13 residues long.

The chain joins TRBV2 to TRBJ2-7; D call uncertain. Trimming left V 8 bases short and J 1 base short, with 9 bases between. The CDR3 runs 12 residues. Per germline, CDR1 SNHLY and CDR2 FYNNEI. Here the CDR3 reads CASDTSSYEQYF. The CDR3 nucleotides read TGTGCCAGCGATACATCGTCCTACGAGCAGTACTTC.

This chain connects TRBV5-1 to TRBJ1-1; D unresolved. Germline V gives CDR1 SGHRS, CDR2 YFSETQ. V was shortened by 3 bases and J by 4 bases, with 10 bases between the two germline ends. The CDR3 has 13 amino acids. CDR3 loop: CASSSRTVTEAFF. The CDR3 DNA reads TGCGCCAGCAGCTCCCGAACTGTCACTGAAGCTTTCTTT.

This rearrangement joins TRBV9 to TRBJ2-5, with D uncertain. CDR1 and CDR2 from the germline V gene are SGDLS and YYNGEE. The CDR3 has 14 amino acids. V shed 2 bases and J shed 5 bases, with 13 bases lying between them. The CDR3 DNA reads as TGTGCCAGCAGCGTTGTACTCGCCGGGGAGACCCAGTACTTC. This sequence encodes CASSVVLAGETQYF.

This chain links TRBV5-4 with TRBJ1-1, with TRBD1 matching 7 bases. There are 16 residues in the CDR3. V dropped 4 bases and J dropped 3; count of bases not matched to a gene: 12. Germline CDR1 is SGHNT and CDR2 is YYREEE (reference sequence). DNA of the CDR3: TGTGCCAGCAGCCCCGCTGGGATACAGGGGTACACTGAAGCTTTCTTT. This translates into CASSPAGIQGYTEAFF.

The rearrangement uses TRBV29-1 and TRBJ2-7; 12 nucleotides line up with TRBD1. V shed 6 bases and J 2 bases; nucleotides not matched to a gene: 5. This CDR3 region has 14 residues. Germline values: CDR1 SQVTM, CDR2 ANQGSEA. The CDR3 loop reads CSVGGQGATYEQYF. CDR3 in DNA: TGCAGCGTGGGGGGACAGGGGGCTACCTACGAGCAGTACTTC.

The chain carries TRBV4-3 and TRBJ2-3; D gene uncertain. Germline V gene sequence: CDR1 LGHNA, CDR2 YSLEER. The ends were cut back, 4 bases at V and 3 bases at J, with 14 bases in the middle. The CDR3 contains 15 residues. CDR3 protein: CASSRNSLVTDTQYF. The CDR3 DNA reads TGCGCCAGCAGCCGAAACTCTTTAGTAACAGATACGCAGTATTTT.

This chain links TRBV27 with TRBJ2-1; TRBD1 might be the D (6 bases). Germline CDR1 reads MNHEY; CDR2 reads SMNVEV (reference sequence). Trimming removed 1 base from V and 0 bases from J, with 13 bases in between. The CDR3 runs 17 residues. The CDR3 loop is CASSLFQGSNSYNEQFF. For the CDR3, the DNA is TGTGCCAGCAGTTTATTCCAGGGGTCTAACTCCTACAATGAGCAGTTCTTC.

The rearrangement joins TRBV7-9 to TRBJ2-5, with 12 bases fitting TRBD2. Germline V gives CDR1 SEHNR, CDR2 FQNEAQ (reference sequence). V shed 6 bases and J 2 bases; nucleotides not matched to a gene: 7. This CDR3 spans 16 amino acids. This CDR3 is CASRSGTSGQQETQYF. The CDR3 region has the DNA TGTGCCAGCAGATCGGGGACTAGCGGGCAACAAGAGACCCAGTACTTC. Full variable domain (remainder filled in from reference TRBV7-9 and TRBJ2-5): DTGVSQNPRHKITKRGQNVTFRCDPISEHNRLYWYRQTLGQGPEFLTYFQNEAQLEKSRLLSDRFSAERPKGSFSTLEIQRTEQGDSAMYLCASRSGTSGQQETQYFGPGTRLLVL.

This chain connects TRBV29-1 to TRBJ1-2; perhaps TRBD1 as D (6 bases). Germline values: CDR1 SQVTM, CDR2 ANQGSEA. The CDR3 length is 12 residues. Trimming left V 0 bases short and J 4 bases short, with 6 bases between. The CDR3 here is CSVEETGYGYTF. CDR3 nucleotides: TGCAGCGTTGAAGAGACAGGCTATGGCTACACCTTC.

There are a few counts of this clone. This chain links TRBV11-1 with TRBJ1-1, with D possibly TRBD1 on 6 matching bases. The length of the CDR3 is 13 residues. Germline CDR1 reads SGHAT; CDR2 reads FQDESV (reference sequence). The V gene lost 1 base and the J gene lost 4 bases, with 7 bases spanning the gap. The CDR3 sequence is CASSLVGGTEAFF. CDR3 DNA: TGTGCCAGCAGCTTAGTAGGGGGCACTGAAGCTTTCTTT.

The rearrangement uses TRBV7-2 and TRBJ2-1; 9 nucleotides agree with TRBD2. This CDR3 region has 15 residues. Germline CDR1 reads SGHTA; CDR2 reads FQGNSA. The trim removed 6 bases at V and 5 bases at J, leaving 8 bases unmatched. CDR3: CASSVSGRRNNEQFF. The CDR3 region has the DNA TGTGCCAGCAGTGTAAGCGGGAGGCGAAACAATGAGCAGTTCTTC.

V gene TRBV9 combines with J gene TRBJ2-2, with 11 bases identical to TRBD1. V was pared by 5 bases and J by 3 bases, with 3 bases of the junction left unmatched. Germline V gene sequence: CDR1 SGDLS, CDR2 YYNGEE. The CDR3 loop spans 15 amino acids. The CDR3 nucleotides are TGTGCCAGCAGAGAGGGACAGGGGGACACCGGGGAGCTGTTTTTT. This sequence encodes CASREGQGDTGELFF.

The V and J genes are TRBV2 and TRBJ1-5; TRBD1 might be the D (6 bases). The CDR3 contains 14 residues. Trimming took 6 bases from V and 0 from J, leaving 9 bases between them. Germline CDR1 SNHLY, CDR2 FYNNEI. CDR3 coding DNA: TGTGCCAGCAGGGCAGGGGCTAGCAATCAGCCCCAGCATTTT. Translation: CASRAGASNQPQHF.

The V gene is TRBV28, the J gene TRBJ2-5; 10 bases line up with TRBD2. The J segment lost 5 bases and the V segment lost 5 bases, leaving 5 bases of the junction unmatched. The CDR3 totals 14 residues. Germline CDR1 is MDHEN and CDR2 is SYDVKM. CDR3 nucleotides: TGTGCCAGCAGTCCTAGCGGGAGCGGGGAGACCCAGTACTTC. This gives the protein CASSPSGSGETQYF.

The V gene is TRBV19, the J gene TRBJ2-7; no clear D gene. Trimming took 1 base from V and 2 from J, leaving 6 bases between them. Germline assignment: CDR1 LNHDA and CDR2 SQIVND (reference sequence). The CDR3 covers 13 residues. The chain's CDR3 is CASSIAQTYEQYF. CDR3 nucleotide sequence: TGTGCCAGTAGTATAGCACAGACCTACGAGCAGTACTTC.

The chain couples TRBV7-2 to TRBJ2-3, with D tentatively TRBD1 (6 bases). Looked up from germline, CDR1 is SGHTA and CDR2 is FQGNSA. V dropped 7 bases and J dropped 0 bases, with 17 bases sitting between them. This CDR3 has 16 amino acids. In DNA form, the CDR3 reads TGTGCCAGCATCAAGGGGGACATACGTAGCACAGATACGCAGTATTTT. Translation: CASIKGDIRSTDTQYF. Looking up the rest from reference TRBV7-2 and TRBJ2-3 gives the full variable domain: GAGVSQSPSNKVTEKGKDVELRCDPISGHTALYWYRQSLGQGLEFLIYFQGNSAPDKSGLPSDRFSAERTGGSVSTLTIQRTQQEDSAVYLCASIKGDIRSTDTQYFGPGTRLTVL.

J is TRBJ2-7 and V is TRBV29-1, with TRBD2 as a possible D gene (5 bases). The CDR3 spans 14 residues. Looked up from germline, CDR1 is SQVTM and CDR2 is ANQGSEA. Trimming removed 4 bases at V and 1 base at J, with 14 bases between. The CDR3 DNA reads TGCAGCGTTGGAGGGTCGGCGCAATCCTACGAGCAGTACTTC. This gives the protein CSVGGSAQSYEQYF.

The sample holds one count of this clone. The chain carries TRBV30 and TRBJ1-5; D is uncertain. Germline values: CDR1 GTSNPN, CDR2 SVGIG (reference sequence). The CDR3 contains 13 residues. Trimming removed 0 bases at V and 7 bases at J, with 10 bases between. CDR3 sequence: CAWSVRGEQPQHF. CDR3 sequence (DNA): TGTGCCTGGAGTGTACGAGGAGAGCAGCCCCAGCATTTT. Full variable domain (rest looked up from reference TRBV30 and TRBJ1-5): SQTIHQWPATLVQPVGSPLSLECTVEGTSNPNLYWYRQAAGRGLQLLFYSVGIGQISSEVPQNLSASRPQDRQFILSSKKLLLSDSGFYLCAWSVRGEQPQHFGDGTRLSIL.

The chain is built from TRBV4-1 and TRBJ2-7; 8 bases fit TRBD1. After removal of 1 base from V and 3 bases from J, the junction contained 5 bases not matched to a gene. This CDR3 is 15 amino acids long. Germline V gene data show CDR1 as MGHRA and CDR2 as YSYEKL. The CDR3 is CASSQVRDRIYEQYF. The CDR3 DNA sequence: TGCGCCAGCAGCCAAGTCAGGGACAGGATCTACGAGCAGTACTTC.